Here is one T cell receptor beta chain with its context. The data belong to a study of Ad26.COV2.S vaccination and SARS-CoV-2 variants. Treatment given: approximately 18 received Ad26.COV2.S at low or high dose, single or two shots; several received placebo; per-sample allocation not given. Each sample was drawn 63 days after the first injection (of vaccine or placebo). It was Wuhan-strain SARS-CoV-2 spike that the Ad26 vaccine vector expressed. CDR3 size: 14 residues. With 3 bases removed from V and 7 bases from J, the gap between germline ends came to 14 bases. Germline V CDR1 and CDR2: SGHDT, YYEEEE. The table came from immunoSEQ multiplex PCR; TCRdb's copy has only in-frame clones and leaves some out. The sample gives 300,000 to 350,000 clones, roughly nine tenths of which show up once; 6.4% is in the top ten.

V is TRBV5-6 and J is TRBJ1-5; D is perhaps TRBD1 (5 bases). This sample comprised peripheral blood, obtained in a trial of Ad26.COV2.S vaccine versus placebo. The clonotype was recovered from a person aged 18-60 years who received the Ad26.COV2.S COVID-19 vaccine or a placebo. In DNA form, the CDR3 reads TGTGCCAGCAGCTCCGTGTATGGGGGGCAGCCCCAGCATTTT. Protein product: CASSSVYGGQPQHF.